These 27 T cell receptor beta chains were sequenced from one sample in a study of T cell repertoires in cytomegalovirus infection. In TCRdb, the reads were re-called with MiXCR into one record per CDR3 protein. The sample includes around 130,000 distinct CDR3 sequences, roughly 9% seen only once; the top ten take around 10%. The sample consisted of PBMCs. These receptors came from a human donor in good health (CMV status not recorded). Some clones in this sample may be carry-over from other donors' samples.

The rearrangement uses TRBV20-1 and TRBJ1-1; the D is unclear. Germline-derived CDR1 and CDR2 are DFQATT and SNEGSKA (reference sequence). The CDR3 is made up of 12 amino acids. The V and J ends lost 1 base and 1 base respectively, with 4 bases between them. The chain's CDR3 is CSARAGNTEAFF. CDR3 sequence (DNA): TGCAGTGCTAGAGCTGGGAACACTGAAGCTTTCTTT.

This clonotype was counted ten times or more. The chain joins TRBV29-1 to TRBJ1-1; D uncertain. CDR1 and CDR2 from the germline V gene are SQVTM and ANQGSEA. V was pared by 3 bases and J by 0 bases, with 11 bases between. The CDR3 is 14 residues long. The DNA for the CDR3 is TGCAGCGTTGATAAGGGAGGGATGAACACTGAAGCTTTCTTT. It yields the protein CSVDKGGMNTEAFF.

This clonotype showed up many times. The genes are TRBV7-2 and TRBJ2-5; TRBD1 might be the D (5 bases). V shed 5 bases and J shed 0 bases, with 7 bases lying between them. This CDR3 contains 13 residues. Germline assignment: CDR1 SGHTA and CDR2 FQGNSA. This chain's CDR3 is CASSIRDQETQYF. CDR3 DNA sequence: TGTGCCAGCAGCATCAGGGACCAAGAGACCCAGTACTTC.

The chain is built from TRBV19 and TRBJ2-2, with D possibly matching TRBD1 (5 bases). In germline, CDR1 is LNHDA, CDR2 SQIVND (reference sequence). The V end lost 6 bases, the J end lost 4 bases, and 12 bases lay between the germline ends. The CDR3 sequence is 14 residues long. The CDR3 DNA reads TGTGCCAGTAGACAGGACGGAAGCACCGGGGAGCTGTTTTTT. It is translated as CASRQDGSTGELFF. The variable domain in full, completed from reference TRBV19 and TRBJ2-2, reads DGGITQSPKYLFRKEGQNVTLSCEQNLNHDAMYWYRQDPGQGLRLIYYSQIVNDFQKGDIAEGYSVSREKKESFPLTVTSAQKNPTAFYLCASRQDGSTGELFFGEGSRLTVL.

This clonotype was counted at least ten times. The J gene is TRBJ2-7, the V gene TRBV7-2, with D maybe TRBD2 (5 bases). The CDR3 loop spans 12 amino acids. Trimming stripped 2 bases from V and 7 bases from J, with 9 bases between. Germline CDR1 is SGHTA and CDR2 is FQGNSA. CDR3 loop: CASSLRGGEQYF. The CDR3 bases are TGTGCCAGCAGCTTACGTGGAGGAGAGCAGTACTTC.

This clonotype was observed many times. The V gene is TRBV28, the J gene TRBJ1-1, with unresolved D. CDR1 MDHEN and CDR2 SYDVKM come from the germline V gene. V was trimmed by 4 bases and J by 4 bases, leaving 16 bases between them. The CDR3 spans 15 residues. CDR3 residues: CASSSPRGVSTEAFF. The CDR3 coding sequence is TGTGCCAGCAGTTCCCCCCGGGGAGTGAGCACTGAAGCTTTCTTT.

This clonotype was observed many times. J is TRBJ1-1 and V is TRBV12-3 or TRBV12-4; the match to TRBD1 covers 8 bases. This CDR3 has 16 amino acids. V was pared by 4 bases and J by 0 bases, with 7 bases of the junction left unmatched. In DNA form, the CDR3 reads TGTGCCAGCAGTTCCATAGGACAGGGAATGAACACTGAAGCTTTCTTT. This encodes CASSSIGQGMNTEAFF.

This clonotype has ten or more counts. The chain combines TRBV7-8 with TRBJ2-7, with a weak D call TRBD1 (6 bases). Per the germline V gene, CDR1 is SGHVS and CDR2 is FQNEAQ. With 5 bases removed from V and 6 bases from J, the gap between germline ends came to 20 bases. CDR3 size: 15 residues. The CDR3 protein is CASSASAGVGGEQYF. The CDR3 DNA follows: TGTGCCAGCAGCGCCAGCGCAGGTGTAGGGGGCGAGCAGTACTTC.

This clonotype came up many times. V and J are TRBV28 and TRBJ1-1; tentative D call: TRBD1 (5 bases). Germline CDR1 MDHEN, CDR2 SYDVKM. Trimming took 5 bases from V and 3 from J, leaving 13 bases between them. The CDR3 loop spans 14 amino acids. CDR3 coding DNA: TGTGCCAGCAGTCCCGGGACGGAAGACACTGAAGCTTTCTTT. The encoded protein is CASSPGTEDTEAFF. Variable domain in full (rest from reference TRBV28 and TRBJ1-1): DVKVTQSSRYLVKRTGEKVFLECVQDMDHENMFWYRQDPGLGLRLIYFSYDVKMKEKGDIPEGYSVSREKKERFSLILESASTNQTSMYLCASSPGTEDTEAFFGQGTRLTVV.

The table lists this clonotype with many counts. V and J are TRBV7-6 and TRBJ2-7; D may correspond to TRBD1 or TRBD2 (6 bases each). The CDR3 loop spans 14 amino acids. V lost 2 bases and J lost 5, with 13 bases in between. CDR1 SGHVS and CDR2 FNYEAQ come from the germline V gene. CDR3 coding DNA: TGTGCCAGCAGCTTACGGTACAGGGAGGACGAGCAGTACTTC. Residues: CASSLRYREDEQYF.

This clonotype was picked up many times. The chain uses TRBV7-8 and TRBJ1-6, with TRBD1 matching over 7 bases. The V segment lost 3 bases and the J segment 6 bases; nucleotides outside the gene matches: 8. Germline V gene lookup returns CDR1 SGHVS and CDR2 FQNEAQ. The CDR3 runs 16 residues. CDR3 nucleotide sequence: TGTGCCAGCAGCTTGGGGGGAAACAGGGGTAATTCACCCCTCCACTTT. As protein: CASSLGGNRGNSPLHF.

This clonotype was seen many times. This sequence joins TRBV6-6 and TRBJ1-1; D is undetermined. This CDR3 spans 12 amino acids. The V gene's germline CDR1 is MNHNY and CDR2 SVGAGI (reference sequence). V lost 2 bases and J 4 bases, leaving 5 bases between the germline ends. The DNA for the CDR3 is TGTGCCAGCAGTTACGAGAGCACTGAAGCTTTCTTT. Amino acids: CASSYESTEAFF.

This sequence joins TRBV14 and TRBJ1-3, with D unclear. CDR3 length equals 16 residues. Germline CDR1 and CDR2: SGHDN and FVKESK. V lost 2 bases and J 0 bases, leaving 11 bases between the germline ends. In DNA form, the CDR3 reads TGTGCCAGCAGCCAACGGACTGGATCCTCTGGAAACACCATATATTTT. This sequence encodes CASSQRTGSSGNTIYF.

This clonotype was picked up a small number of times. The rearrangement uses TRBV6-1 and TRBJ1-2; 7 bases match TRBD1. The V segment lost 5 bases and the J segment 2 bases; nucleotides outside the gene matches: 8. The CDR3 spans 15 residues. Germline-derived CDR1 and CDR2 are MNHNS and SASEGT. CDR3 nucleotide sequence: TGTGCCAGCAGTTTGGCCAGGGGGAGAAACTATGGCTACACCTTC. It codes for CASSLARGRNYGYTF.

This clonotype was recorded a few times. This chain connects TRBV20-1 to TRBJ2-7; D is ambiguous. The CDR3 has 15 amino acids. Germline loops: CDR1 DFQATT, CDR2 SNEGSKA (reference sequence). V lost 3 bases to trimming and J lost 2 bases, with 17 bases between them. The CDR3 region has the DNA TGCAGTGCTAGCGGTGACCCAGCCTTCCCCTACGAGCAGTACTTC. Protein product: CSASGDPAFPYEQYF.

There are many counts of this clonotype. V usage is TRBV10-3 and J usage is TRBJ2-6; D uncertain. Germline V gene sequence: CDR1 ENHRY, CDR2 SYGVKD. Trimming removed 2 bases at V and 3 bases at J, with 5 bases between. The CDR3 loop spans 14 amino acids. CDR3: CAISETVGANVLTF. The CDR3 DNA sequence: TGTGCCATCAGTGAGACAGTTGGGGCCAACGTCCTGACTTTC.

In its sample, this clonotype was seen many times. This chain connects TRBV5-1 to TRBJ1-6; no clear D gene. This CDR3 region has 14 residues. Trimming stripped 5 bases from V and 7 bases from J, with 13 bases between. Per germline, CDR1 SGHRS and CDR2 YFSETQ. The CDR3 loop reads CASSGVEDNSPLHF. DNA for the CDR3: TGCGCCAGCAGTGGTGTCGAGGACAATTCACCCCTCCACTTT.

This clonotype was counted only a few times. This sequence joins TRBV5-4 and TRBJ2-1, with D uncertain. The CDR3 is 15 residues long. Germline V lookup: CDR1 SGHNT, CDR2 YYREEE (reference sequence). V shed 0 bases and J shed 4 bases, with 11 bases lying between them. CDR3 sequence: CASSLAERRYNEQFF. The CDR3 DNA is TGTGCCAGCAGCTTGGCCGAAAGAAGGTACAATGAGCAGTTCTTC.

The chain has TRBV7-2 and TRBJ1-4, with D unresolved. V was pared by 0 bases and J by 3 bases, with 8 bases between. Germline V gene lookup returns CDR1 SGHTA and CDR2 FQGNSA. There are 15 residues in the CDR3. DNA for the CDR3: TGTGCCAGCAGCTTAGCGAGCACAGCTAATGAAAAACTGTTTTTT. It yields the protein CASSLASTANEKLFF.

This chain joins TRBV7-9 and TRBJ1-2; 9 nucleotides agree with TRBD1. Germline V gene sequence: CDR1 SEHNR, CDR2 FQNEAQ (reference sequence). The junction had 2 bases not matched to a gene; V was cut back by 3 bases and J by 0 bases. This CDR3 is 15 amino acids long. CDR3 DNA sequence: TGTGCCAGCAGCTTCGGGACAGGGACTAACTATGGCTACACCTTC. It encodes CASSFGTGTNYGYTF.

There are many counts of this clonotype. The chain recombines TRBV6-2 or TRBV6-3 with TRBJ1-5; the D is unclear. This CDR3 is built from 14 residues. V lost 0 bases and J 4 bases, leaving 7 bases between the germline ends. CDR1 and CDR2 from the germline V gene are MNHEY and SVGEGT. The CDR3 spells CASSYSSGNQPQHF. The CDR3 region has the DNA TGTGCCAGCAGTTACTCGTCGGGAAATCAGCCCCAGCATTTT.

This clonotype was counted ten times or more. The chain links TRBV7-2 to TRBJ1-2, with a possible D match to TRBD1 (6 bases). CDR3 size: 13 residues. V was clipped by 4 bases and J by 4 bases, with 10 bases between them. Germline loops: CDR1 SGHTA, CDR2 FQGNSA. This CDR3 reads CASSYKGGYGYTF. DNA of the CDR3: TGTGCCAGCAGCTACAAGGGGGGCTATGGCTACACCTTC.

This clonotype showed up just a few times. The chain joins TRBV2 to TRBJ1-1, with D possibly being TRBD1 (5 bases). V was shortened by 4 bases and J by 5 bases, with 14 bases between the two germline ends. Germline V gene data show CDR1 as SNHLY and CDR2 as FYNNEI. The CDR3 has 14 residues. CDR3 coding DNA: TGTGCCAGCAGTGCGCAGGGATCTTTGACTGAAGCTTTCTTT. Encoded protein: CASSAQGSLTEAFF.

V usage is TRBV2 and J usage is TRBJ2-6, with D uncertain. Germline V lookup: CDR1 SNHLY, CDR2 FYNNEI. Trimming removed 1 base at V and 0 bases at J, with 7 bases between. The CDR3 sequence is 16 residues long. CDR3 sequence (DNA): TGTGCCAGCAGTGAAGATTGGAACTCTGGGGCCAACGTCCTGACTTTC. It translates to CASSEDWNSGANVLTF.

This clonotype has a count of ten or more. The genes are TRBV7-3 and TRBJ1-2; D perhaps matches TRBD1 (6 bases). Trimming took off 5 bases at V and 5 bases at J, with 12 bases between the two ends. Germline V lookup: CDR1 SGHTA, CDR2 FQGTGA. The CDR3 spans 13 residues. The CDR3 DNA reads as TGTGCCAGCAGCCCCCGAGGGGGTTATGGCTACACCTTC. Protein sequence: CASSPRGGYGYTF.

This clonotype has a count of ten or more. The chain links TRBV7-9 to TRBJ1-5; no firm D call. The CDR3 sequence is 14 residues long. Germline assignment: CDR1 SEHNR and CDR2 FQNEAQ (reference sequence). The ends were cut back, 5 bases at V and 2 bases at J, with 10 bases in the middle. The chain's CDR3 is CASSVGLGNQPQHF. DNA of the CDR3: TGTGCCAGCAGCGTAGGGCTCGGCAATCAGCCCCAGCATTTT.

This clonotype came up many times. This CDR3 reads CASSYQTSGGQETQYF. In nucleotides, the CDR3 is TGTGCCAGCAGTTACCAAACTAGCGGGGGTCAAGAGACCCAGTACTTC. The chain uses TRBV6-5 and TRBJ2-5; TRBD2 matches 11 bases. Germline V lookup: CDR1 MNHEY, CDR2 SVGAGI. Trimming cost V 2 bases and J 2 bases; bases outside gene matches: 4. CDR3 length equals 16 residues.